Listed below are T cell receptor beta chains from one sample, sequenced in a study of OX40 agonist ivuxolimab in advanced cancers. Sequenced by immunoSEQ multiplex PCR; TCRdb stores in-frame clones only, minus some. The sample holds around 20,000 clones, approximately 86% seen once. The sequencing used CD4+ or CD8+ T cells sorted from blood, collected in a trial of the OX40 agonist ivuxolimab. These receptors were obtained from an adult with an advanced solid tumor such as melanoma, head and neck, liver or kidney cancer. CDR3s leave out the opening cysteine and the closing phenylalanine or tryptophan. D genes are given only for firm matches.

j_gene: TRBJ1-3
v_gene: TRBV15
d_gene: NA
CDR3aa: ATSRAKETGNTIY

j_gene: TRBJ1-4
v_gene: TRBV4-3
d_gene: TRBD1
CDR3aa: ASSQVTGGVLNEKLF

j_gene: TRBJ1-4
v_gene: TRBV7-9
d_gene: NA
CDR3aa: ASSQGSTNEKLF

j_gene: TRBJ2-7
v_gene: TRBV5-1
d_gene: NA
CDR3aa: ASSATTSYEQY

j_gene: TRBJ2-7
v_gene: TRBV28
d_gene: NA
CDR3aa: ASSKELGTTSYEQY

j_gene: TRBJ1-5
v_gene: TRBV15
d_gene: NA
CDR3aa: ATSDTGPQPQH

j_gene: TRBJ2-6
v_gene: TRBV4-3
d_gene: TRBD1
CDR3aa: ASSQGPGQRMSGANVLT

j_gene: TRBJ2-1
v_gene: TRBV2
d_gene: TRBD2
CDR3aa: ASSGTSGKVYNEQF

j_gene: TRBJ2-7
v_gene: TRBV30
d_gene: TRBD2
CDR3aa: AWSVTSGSYEQY

j_gene: TRBJ2-1
v_gene: TRBV9
d_gene: TRBD2
CDR3aa: ASSLPSGTSGTNEQF

j_gene: TRBJ1-3
v_gene: TRBV27
d_gene: TRBD1
CDR3aa: ASSLSGTGSNTIY

j_gene: TRBJ2-7
v_gene: TRBV30
d_gene: NA
CDR3aa: AWSLGPEQY

j_gene: TRBJ2-7
v_gene: TRBV5-4
d_gene: NA
CDR3aa: ASSLGVGGYEQY

j_gene: TRBJ2-1
v_gene: TRBV27
d_gene: TRBD2
CDR3aa: ASSLLGGTSGGLYNEQF

j_gene: TRBJ1-2
v_gene: TRBV7-9
d_gene: TRBD1
CDR3aa: ASSRTGLEWNYGYT

j_gene: TRBJ2-7
v_gene: TRBV6-5
d_gene: NA
CDR3aa: ASSYGGLVEQY

j_gene: TRBJ2-1
v_gene: TRBV19
d_gene: NA
CDR3aa: ASSMGEAVIPNEQF

j_gene: TRBJ1-5
v_gene: TRBV30
d_gene: NA
CDR3aa: AWSADSNQPQH

j_gene: TRBJ2-3
v_gene: TRBV7-2
d_gene: TRBD2
CDR3aa: ASSLEIAGLADTQY

j_gene: TRBJ1-2
v_gene: TRBV11-2
d_gene: NA
CDR3aa: ASSLVGGYGYT

j_gene: TRBJ2-3
v_gene: TRBV11-2
d_gene: TRBD2
CDR3aa: ASSGGLAGEGTDTQY

j_gene: TRBJ2-1
v_gene: TRBV27
d_gene: NA
CDR3aa: ASSLLASDGYTYNEQF

j_gene: TRBJ2-5
v_gene: TRBV9
d_gene: TRBD2
CDR3aa: ASSVENSGRETQY

j_gene: TRBJ2-2
v_gene: TRBV28
d_gene: TRBD2
CDR3aa: ASTASGSGAGELF

j_gene: TRBJ1-2
v_gene: TRBV6-5
d_gene: NA
CDR3aa: ASSYSDNYGYT

j_gene: TRBJ2-1
v_gene: TRBV7-6
d_gene: TRBD2
CDR3aa: ASSLGTSGYNEQF

j_gene: TRBJ2-5
v_gene: TRBV21-1
d_gene: NA
CDR3aa: ASIRGRGGEETQY

j_gene: TRBJ1-2
v_gene: TRBV4-1
d_gene: NA
CDR3aa: ASSPREGNYGYT

j_gene: TRBJ2-1
v_gene: TRBV25-1
d_gene: NA
CDR3aa: ASSAGSNEQF

j_gene: TRBJ2-2
v_gene: TRBV18
d_gene: TRBD1
CDR3aa: ASSFPGQPRF

j_gene: TRBJ1-1
v_gene: TRBV5-1
d_gene: NA
CDR3aa: ASSLEGLNTEAF

j_gene: TRBJ2-2
v_gene: TRBV30
d_gene: NA
CDR3aa: AWSVAVRTGELF

j_gene: TRBJ2-7
v_gene: TRBV20-1
d_gene: NA
CDR3aa: SAERGHEQY

j_gene: TRBJ2-7
v_gene: TRBV6-6
d_gene: NA
CDR3aa: ASSYTSSYEQY

j_gene: TRBJ1-3
v_gene: TRBV6-6
d_gene: TRBD1
CDR3aa: ASSGTGRTGNTIY

j_gene: TRBJ2-1
v_gene: TRBV9
d_gene: TRBD2
CDR3aa: ASSAPEASGRASYEQF

j_gene: TRBJ2-2
v_gene: TRBV28
d_gene: NA
CDR3aa: ASSLETSNTGELF

j_gene: TRBJ1-1
v_gene: TRBV2
d_gene: NA
CDR3aa: ASSRGVSTEAF

j_gene: TRBJ1-2
v_gene: TRBV5-1
d_gene: NA
CDR3aa: ASSLGYGYT

j_gene: TRBJ2-1
v_gene: TRBV2
d_gene: NA
CDR3aa: ASSRGYTEQF

j_gene: TRBJ2-2
v_gene: TRBV28
d_gene: NA
CDR3aa: ASMLSGPERDTGELF

j_gene: TRBJ2-7
v_gene: TRBV27
d_gene: TRBD1
CDR3aa: ASSSDRVGTYEQY

j_gene: TRBJ2-5
v_gene: TRBV11-2
d_gene: NA
CDR3aa: ASSLAWGEQETQY

j_gene: TRBJ2-1
v_gene: TRBV5-1
d_gene: TRBD2
CDR3aa: ASSLSAGFYEQF

j_gene: TRBJ2-3
v_gene: TRBV5-1
d_gene: NA
CDR3aa: ASSFGQGGGDTQY

j_gene: TRBJ1-6
v_gene: TRBV28
d_gene: NA
CDR3aa: ASSLLAAKNSPLH

j_gene: TRBJ2-1
v_gene: TRBV12-5
d_gene: TRBD2
CDR3aa: ASGLMGGYNEQF

j_gene: TRBJ2-5
v_gene: TRBV27
d_gene: TRBD2
CDR3aa: ASSMTSGRALETQY

j_gene: TRBJ2-7
v_gene: TRBV7-9
d_gene: TRBD2
CDR3aa: ASSLSGRAYEQY

j_gene: TRBJ1-2
v_gene: TRBV15
d_gene: NA
CDR3aa: ATSHSTNYGYT

j_gene: TRBJ2-5
v_gene: TRBV6-5
d_gene: TRBD2
CDR3aa: ASSYMASGDQETQY

j_gene: TRBJ1-4
v_gene: TRBV6-5
d_gene: TRBD1
CDR3aa: ASSDFPGGSEKLF

j_gene: TRBJ2-1
v_gene: TRBV19
d_gene: TRBD2
CDR3aa: ASSGSGSSYNEQF

j_gene: TRBJ2-7
v_gene: TRBV7-6
d_gene: TRBD2
CDR3aa: ASSLGGSLDEQY